The 5 T cell receptor beta chains below were found in one sample sequenced in a study of cytomegalovirus exposure and HLA in healthy donors. Researchers ran the PCR with 60 Vbeta and 13 Jbeta primers. TCRdb's table, derived via immunoSEQ multiplex PCR, lists solely in-frame clones and lacks some. The table includes around 100,000 clones, roughly 80% detected once. Sequenced sample: PBMCs. The receptors originated from a man aged 25 to 45 in good health and CMV-seropositive.

V gene TRBV7-9 combines with J gene TRBJ2-1; D might be TRBD1 (6 bases). The CDR3 contains 17 residues. The germline V gene encodes CDR1 SEHNR and CDR2 FQNEAQ (reference sequence). V lost 1 base to trimming and J lost 0 bases, with 13 bases between them. This CDR3 reads CASSLGGEGHSYNEQFF. Here the CDR3 DNA reads TGTGCCAGCAGCTTAGGGGGAGAGGGACACTCCTACAATGAGCAGTTCTTC.

This clone was observed a handful of times. The chain links TRBV6-4 to TRBJ2-1, with 7 bases lining up with TRBD2. CDR3 length equals 16 residues. Trimming took 3 bases from V and 7 from J; bases not matched to a gene: 12. CDR1 MRHNA and CDR2 SNTAGT come from the germline V gene. DNA for the CDR3: TGTGCCAGCAGTGAGTCCGGGGAGGGCCCAGATAATGAGCAGTTCTTC. It yields the protein CASSESGEGPDNEQFF.

CDR3 in amino acids: CASSYDSTNSPLHF. In DNA form, the CDR3 reads TGTGCCAGCAGCTATGACAGCACTAATTCACCCCTCCACTTT. The chain carries TRBV7-9 and TRBJ1-6; weak D call: TRBD1 (5 bases). Trimming cost V 4 bases and J 6 bases, with 10 bases left between them. The CDR3 totals 14 residues. Germline CDR1 is SEHNR and CDR2 is FQNEAQ (reference sequence).

The V and J genes are TRBV5-1 and TRBJ2-7; perhaps TRBD2 as D (6 bases). Between the trimmed V and J ends, which lost 0 bases and 5 bases, there was a span of 18 bases. The CDR3 contains 16 residues. Germline V gene lookup returns CDR1 SGHRS and CDR2 YFSETQ. The CDR3 reads CASSLGRVFSGDEQYF. The CDR3 DNA sequence: TGCGCCAGCAGCTTGGGCCGGGTGTTTAGCGGCGACGAGCAGTACTTC. Full variable domain (rest looked up from reference TRBV5-1 and TRBJ2-7): KAGVTQTPRYLIKTRGQQVTLSCSPISGHRSVSWYQQTPGQGLQFLFEYFSETQRNKGNFPGRFSGRQFSNSRSEMNVSTLELGDSALYLCASSLGRVFSGDEQYFGPGTRLTVT.

CDR3 coding DNA: TGTGCCAGCACCCAGGAGCAGGGCACTGAAGCTTTCTTT. It specifies CASTQEQGTEAFF. The chain employs TRBV11-3 and TRBJ1-1; D possibly corresponds to TRBD1 (5 bases). The CDR3 covers 13 residues. Per germline, CDR1 SGHNT and CDR2 YENEEA. Trimming removed 7 bases at V and 4 bases at J, with 13 bases between.